One sample yielded the 31 T cell receptor beta chains listed below, sequenced in a study of beta chain features in type 1 diabetes. Findings and limits, study-wide: Type 1 diabetes patients had moderately but significantly shorter TCRB CDR3s in all four CD4+ subsets.

Their cognate antigens are unknown. Expressed TCRB transcripts were sequenced after all isolated RNA was converted to cDNA. Only in-frame clones appear in the TCRdb table, and some are missing; sequencing was by immunoSEQ multiplex PCR. Of roughly 150,000 clones listed, about a tenth are singletons. The sample consisted of central memory CD4+ T cells from blood. Receptors were obtained from a man in his thirties or forties with type 1 diabetes.

The V call is TRBV28, the J call TRBJ1-2; no clear D. The CDR3 length is 12 residues. Germline values: CDR1 MDHEN, CDR2 SYDVKM. Trimming cost V 3 bases and J 5 bases, with 7 bases left between them. DNA of the CDR3: TGTGCCAGCAGTTTGGGCACGTATGGCTACACCTTC. Amino acids: CASSLGTYGYTF.

This clone was counted between two and nine times. The CDR3 region has the DNA TGTGCCAGCAGCTCGGGTCTAACCAGCTACGAGCAGTACTTC. This translates into CASSSGLTSYEQYF. The chain joins TRBV7-9 to TRBJ2-7; D remains ambiguous. The CDR3 is made up of 14 amino acids. Between the trimmed V and J ends, which lost 4 bases and 3 bases, there was a span of 13 bases. CDR1 is SEHNR, CDR2 FQNEAQ, per germline (reference sequence).

This clone was seen a handful of times. The chain joins TRBV7-9 to TRBJ2-3; 9 nucleotides agree with TRBD2. V lost 3 bases, J lost 2 bases, and 6 bases stayed unmatched. CDR1 and CDR2 (germline): SEHNR, FQNEAQ (reference sequence). The CDR3 has 16 residues. CDR3 amino acids: CASSLVAGGDTDTQYF. CDR3 coding DNA: TGTGCCAGCAGCTTGGTCGCGGGAGGGGACACAGATACGCAGTATTTT.

This rearrangement joins TRBV6-6 to TRBJ2-7; D is possibly TRBD2 (5 bases). This CDR3 region has 15 residues. Trimming took 5 bases from V and 6 from J, leaving 20 bases between them. CDR1 and CDR2 (germline): MNHNY, SVGAGI (reference sequence). The CDR3 region has the DNA TGTGCCAGCAGTCCGCTCAGCGGAGGCTTGGGCGAGCAGTACTTC. Translated, it gives CASSPLSGGLGEQYF.

J is TRBJ2-2 and V is TRBV28; D is ambiguous. The germline V and J ends were trimmed by 0 bases and 3 bases, with 17 bases remaining between them. CDR1 is MDHEN, CDR2 SYDVKM, per germline. The CDR3 consists of 18 residues. The CDR3 reads CASSLWYSHKTYTGELFF. CDR3 nucleotide sequence: TGTGCCAGCAGTTTATGGTACAGCCACAAAACGTACACCGGGGAGCTGTTTTTT.

V gene TRBV7-3 combines with J gene TRBJ2-2; TRBD2 aligns across 7 bases. V was pared by 2 bases and J by 4 bases, with 1 base of the junction left unmatched. CDR1 and CDR2 (germline): SGHTA, FQGTGA. This CDR3 comprises 14 residues. Here the CDR3 reads CASSLLAGTGELFF. The CDR3 nucleotides read TGTGCCAGCAGCTTATTAGCGGGCACCGGGGAGCTGTTTTTT. Together with reference TRBV7-3 and TRBJ2-2, the CDR3 gives the full variable domain: GAGVSQTPSNKVTEKGKYVELRCDPISGHTALYWYRQSLGQGPEFLIYFQGTGAADDSGLPNDRFFAVRPEGSVSTLKIQRTERGDSAVYLCASSLLAGTGELFFGEGSRLTVL.

This chain connects TRBV28 to TRBJ2-3; TRBD1 aligns across 11 bases. With V trimmed by 6 bases and J by 3 bases, 5 bases remained unmatched. CDR3 length: 15 residues. Germline lookup yields CDR1 MDHEN and CDR2 SYDVKM. The CDR3 sequence is CASRGQGASTDTQYF. The CDR3 DNA follows: TGTGCCAGCAGAGGACAGGGGGCGTCGACAGATACGCAGTATTTT.

This clone turned up a few times. V gene TRBV28 combines with J gene TRBJ2-6; D is unclear. Germline V gives CDR1 MDHEN, CDR2 SYDVKM. Trimming pared 6 bases from V and 2 bases from J, leaving 8 bases between. The CDR3 consists of 14 residues. The CDR3 DNA is TGTGCCAGCAGGGAGTTTCCTGGGGCCAACGTCCTGACTTTC. Translating it yields CASREFPGANVLTF.

The chain joins TRBV5-1 to TRBJ2-1, with 10 positions matching TRBD2. V trimming: 0 bases; J trimming: 8 bases; junction bases outside the gene matches: 2. The V gene's germline CDR1 is SGHRS and CDR2 YFSETQ. This CDR3 has 14 residues. CDR3 DNA: TGCGCCAGCAGCTTGGATCTAGCGGGAGATGAGCAGTTCTTC. Translation gives CASSLDLAGDEQFF. Using reference TRBV5-1 and TRBJ2-1 for the parts outside the CDR3, the full variable domain is KAGVTQTPRYLIKTRGQQVTLSCSPISGHRSVSWYQQTPGQGLQFLFEYFSETQRNKGNFPGRFSGRQFSNSRSEMNVSTLELGDSALYLCASSLDLAGDEQFFGPGTRLTVL.

CDR3: CASSQEQGRTEAFF. CDR3 nucleotide sequence: TGTGCCAGCAGCCAAGAGCAGGGGCGTACTGAAGCTTTCTTT. The chain links TRBV11-1 to TRBJ1-1; weak D call: TRBD1 (6 bases). CDR3 length: 14 residues. Germline CDR1 SGHAT, CDR2 FQDESV (reference sequence). V lost 5 bases to trimming and J lost 5 bases, with 15 bases between them.

The chain is built from TRBV7-2 and TRBJ2-1; 11 bases map to TRBD2. The CDR3 contains 15 residues. The V gene's germline CDR1 is SGHTA and CDR2 FQGNSA. The ends lost 2 bases at V and 8 bases at J; junction bases unmatched: 5. CDR3 coding DNA: TGTGCCAGCAGCTTACTTTTTAGCGGGAGGGATGAGCAGTTCTTC. Protein: CASSLLFSGRDEQFF.

This clone was counted a few times. CDR3 residues: CASSPDRGNTEAFF. DNA of the CDR3: TGTGCCAGCAGCCCGGACAGGGGCAACACTGAAGCTTTCTTT. V gene TRBV5-6 combines with J gene TRBJ1-1; 9 nucleotides align to TRBD1. V lost 4 bases to trimming and J lost 2 bases; unmatched junction nucleotides: 3. CDR1 is SGHDT, CDR2 YYEEEE, per germline. The CDR3 is made up of 14 amino acids.

CDR3: CAISDTGGDETQYF. The CDR3 nucleotides are TGTGCCATCAGTGATACAGGGGGGGACGAGACCCAGTACTTC. The genes are TRBV10-3 and TRBJ2-5, with D maybe TRBD1 (8 bases). Germline CDR1 reads ENHRY; CDR2 reads SYGVKD. CDR3 size: 14 residues. Trimming removed 3 bases from V and 5 bases from J, with 13 bases in between.

There are a few counts of this clone. CDR3 loop: CSVEVRGRSSYEQYF. The CDR3 bases are TGCAGCGTTGAGGTCAGGGGGCGTAGCTCCTACGAGCAGTACTTC. This sequence joins TRBV29-1 and TRBJ2-7; 8 positions match TRBD1. This CDR3 region has 15 residues. CDR1 is SQVTM, CDR2 ANQGSEA, per germline. Trimming at V came to 3 bases and at J to 0 bases, leaving 7 bases not matched to a gene.

This clone has only a few counts. The J gene is TRBJ2-3, the V gene TRBV4-2; D is undetermined. The germline V and J ends were trimmed by 0 bases and 3 bases, with 7 bases remaining between them. Germline V gene lookup returns CDR1 LGHNA and CDR2 YNFKEQ. This CDR3 spans 14 amino acids. CDR3 sequence (DNA): TGTGCCAGCAGCCAAGAGCGTCTAACAGATACGCAGTATTTT. Translated, it gives CASSQERLTDTQYF.

This clone was observed a few times. V gene TRBV28 combines with J gene TRBJ2-7; a weak D match, TRBD2 (6 bases). Trimming took off 6 bases at V and 5 bases at J, with 14 bases between the two ends. Germline assignment: CDR1 MDHEN and CDR2 SYDVKM. The CDR3 length is 13 residues. The DNA for the CDR3 is TGTGCCAGCAGCATTACTAGCCTTCACGAGCAGTACTTC. This translates into CASSITSLHEQYF.

Comments on this clone: Compared with germline, one end of the junction differs, possibly owing to a read error. The chain has TRBV7-7 and TRBJ2-5; TRBD2 might be the D (6 bases). Germline V gives CDR1 SSHAT, CDR2 FNYEAQ (reference sequence). The CDR3 length is 14 residues. This chain's CDR3 is CASSLESGPGAQYF. The CDR3 DNA reads as TGTGCTAGCAGCTTAGAATCAGGCCCGGGGGCCCAGTACTTC.

This clone turned up a few times. The chain uses TRBV19 and TRBJ2-7; TRBD1 matches at 11 bases. From germline, CDR1 is LNHDA and CDR2 SQIVND (reference sequence). Trimming took 5 bases from V and 7 from J; bases not matched to a gene: 10. The CDR3 extends over 15 amino acids. The CDR3 sequence is CASSPSGQGAREQYF. The CDR3 coding sequence is TGTGCCAGTAGTCCATCTGGACAGGGGGCAAGAGAGCAGTACTTC.

Comments on this clone: Other DNA sequences in this sample translate to the same CDR3. This chain links TRBV29-1 with TRBJ2-6, with D hard to call. V was cut by 6 bases and J by 0 bases, with 6 bases left in between. CDR3 length: 13 residues. Germline V lookup: CDR1 SQVTM, CDR2 ANQGSEA. Here the CDR3 reads CSVADSGANVLTF. The CDR3 DNA follows: TGCAGCGTCGCAGACTCTGGGGCCAACGTCCTGACTTTC.

DNA for the CDR3: TGCGCCAGCAGCCAAGTTAGCCACAGGCCCGACCCGTCCTACAATGAGCAGTTCTTC. Its translation is CASSQVSHRPDPSYNEQFF. The chain combines TRBV4-1 with TRBJ2-1, with D possibly TRBD1 on 5 matching bases. V lost 1 base to trimming and J lost 1 base, with 20 bases between them. Germline values: CDR1 MGHRA, CDR2 YSYEKL. The CDR3 sequence is 19 residues long.

This clone occurred a few times. CDR3 protein: CASSYTTGDYGYTF. The DNA for the CDR3 is TGTGCCAGCTCGTACACGACAGGGGACTATGGCTACACCTTC. V and J are TRBV18 and TRBJ1-2; 8 nucleotides agree with TRBD1. Germline CDR1 reads KGHSH; CDR2 reads LQKENI. The CDR3 is 14 residues long. V gave up 6 bases and J gave up 3 bases; unmatched junction bases: 6. The full variable domain, in which reference TRBV18 and TRBJ1-2 provide the parts outside the CDR3, is NAGVMQNPRHLVRRRGQEARLRCSPMKGHSHVYWYRQLPEEGLKFMVYLQKENIIDESGMPKERFSAEFPKEGPSILRIQQVVRGDSAAYFCASSYTTGDYGYTFGSGTRLTVV.

Only a few counts were recorded for this clone. The V and J genes are TRBV20-1 and TRBJ1-2, with TRBD1 matching 7 bases. The CDR3 spans 10 residues. Trimming removed 3 bases from V and 8 bases from J; junction bases left unmatched: 0. Germline loops: CDR1 DFQATT, CDR2 SNEGSKA (reference sequence). Written as DNA, the CDR3 is TGCAGTGCTAGGGACAGGGGCTACACCTTC. It yields the protein CSARDRGYTF.

V usage is TRBV19 and J usage is TRBJ2-5; 7 bases are shared with TRBD2. Germline V gene lookup returns CDR1 LNHDA and CDR2 SQIVND (reference sequence). This CDR3 is built from 15 residues. Germline trimming cut 10 bases from V and 2 bases from J; bases unmatched to any gene: 13. In DNA, the CDR3 is TGTGCCACCTCCCGGAAGCGGGGACCTCAAGAGACCCAGTACTTC. Protein product: CATSRKRGPQETQYF.

This clone has only a few counts. The V and J genes are TRBV28 and TRBJ1-2, with 12 positions matching TRBD1. This CDR3 spans 15 amino acids. Germline CDR1 and CDR2: MDHEN and SYDVKM. V shed 5 bases, J shed 7 bases, and the junction held 8 bases outside the gene matches. CDR3 region: CASSLAGTGGFGYTF. CDR3 in DNA: TGTGCCAGCAGTCTTGCCGGGACAGGGGGCTTTGGCTACACCTTC.

This clone was counted only a few times. The chain couples TRBV18 to TRBJ2-2, with 8 bases aligning to TRBD1. The germline V gene has CDR1 KGHSH and CDR2 LQKENI. CDR3 size: 15 residues. Germline trimming cut 4 bases from V and 4 bases from J; bases unmatched to any gene: 5. The CDR3 spells CASSRQGTFTGELFF. The CDR3 nucleotides are TGTGCCAGCTCACGACAGGGGACGTTCACCGGGGAGCTGTTTTTT.

The genes are TRBV9 and TRBJ2-2; 9 nucleotides align to TRBD2. The J segment lost 8 bases and the V segment lost 0 bases, leaving 8 bases of the junction unmatched. Germline V gives CDR1 SGDLS, CDR2 YYNGEE. This CDR3 contains 16 residues. DNA of the CDR3: TGTGCCAGCAGCGTAGGTAGCGGGAGCTTAGCTGGGGAGCTGTTTTTT. Translating gives CASSVGSGSLAGELFF.

This clone was counted a few times. V is TRBV11-2 and J is TRBJ2-7, with D possibly matching TRBD1 (5 bases). There are 14 residues in the CDR3. The V end lost 3 bases, the J end lost 5 bases, and 14 bases lay between the germline ends. Germline lookup yields CDR1 SGHAT and CDR2 FQNNGV. CDR3 region: CASSFRTKGDEQYF. The CDR3, as DNA: TGTGCCAGCAGCTTCAGGACAAAAGGGGACGAGCAGTACTTC.

V is TRBV7-2 and J is TRBJ2-6; D remains ambiguous. V was shortened by 2 bases and J by 1 base, with 6 bases between the two germline ends. CDR3 size: 15 residues. The germline CDR1 and CDR2 sequences are SGHTA and FQGNSA. The CDR3 region is CASSLQVSGANVLTF. The CDR3, as DNA: TGTGCCAGCAGCTTACAGGTATCTGGGGCCAACGTCCTGACTTTC.

This clone was found a few times. This chain uses TRBV5-4 with TRBJ2-2; 9 nucleotides match TRBD1. Trimming at V came to 0 bases and at J to 4 bases, leaving 4 bases not matched to a gene. Germline V lookup: CDR1 SGHNT, CDR2 YYREEE (reference sequence). CDR3 length: 16 residues. CDR3 in DNA: TGTGCCAGCAGCTTGGCGGGACAGGGTTCCACCGGGGAGCTGTTTTTT. It codes for CASSLAGQGSTGELFF.

This clone has more than one count but fewer than ten. The J gene is TRBJ2-7, the V gene TRBV4-2, with TRBD2 as a possible D gene (6 bases). The V end lost 1 base, the J end lost 6 bases, and 13 bases lay between the germline ends. The CDR3 spans 14 residues. In germline, CDR1 is LGHNA, CDR2 YNFKEQ. The CDR3 region has the DNA TGTGCCAGCAGCCAAGTCCTAGCGTCGGGCGAGCAGTACTTC. The encoded protein is CASSQVLASGEQYF.

The V call is TRBV6-1, the J call TRBJ2-7; 7 bases line up with TRBD2. This CDR3 is built from 17 residues. J lost 3 bases, V lost 2 bases, and 13 bases had no gene match. Germline V gene lookup returns CDR1 MNHNS and CDR2 SASEGT. The CDR3 sequence: CASSEQLKRGAGYEQYF. CDR3 nucleotide sequence: TGTGCCAGCAGTGAACAATTGAAGCGGGGAGCCGGCTACGAGCAGTACTTC.